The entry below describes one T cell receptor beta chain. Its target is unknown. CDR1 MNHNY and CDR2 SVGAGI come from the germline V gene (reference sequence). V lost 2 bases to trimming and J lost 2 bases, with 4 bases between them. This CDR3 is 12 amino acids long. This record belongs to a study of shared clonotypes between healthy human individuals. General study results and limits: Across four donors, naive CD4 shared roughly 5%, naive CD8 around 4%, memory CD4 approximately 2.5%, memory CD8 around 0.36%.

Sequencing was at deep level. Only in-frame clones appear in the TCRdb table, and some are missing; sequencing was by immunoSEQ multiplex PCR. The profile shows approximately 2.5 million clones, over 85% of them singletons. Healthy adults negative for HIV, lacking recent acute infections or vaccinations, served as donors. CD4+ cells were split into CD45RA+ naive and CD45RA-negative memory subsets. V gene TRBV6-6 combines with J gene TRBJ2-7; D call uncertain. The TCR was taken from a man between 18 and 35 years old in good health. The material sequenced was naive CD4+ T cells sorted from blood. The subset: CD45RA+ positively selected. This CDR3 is CASSYLTYEQYF. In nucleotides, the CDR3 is TGTGCCAGCAGTTACCTGACCTACGAGCAGTACTTC.